Detailed here is one TCR beta chain. Its antigen remains unidentified. Assay: immunoSEQ multiplex PCR; the TCRdb copy retains only in-frame clones and omits some. The sample consists of 1,400,000 or so clones, 98% to 99% of them appearing once. This entry belongs to a study of shared clonotypes between healthy human individuals. The germline V gene has CDR1 MNHNY and CDR2 SVGAGI (reference sequence). CDR3 length: 16 residues. Trimming left V 7 bases short and J 8 bases short, with 23 bases between. Notes on the study in general: Some clonotypes were shared by all four sorted-subset donors, while others were not shared. The non-shared ones had lower generation probabilities than the shared ones. Among several donors, around 5% of naive CD4 clonotypes were found in common.

The chain carries TRBV6-6 and TRBJ1-4; possibly TRBD1 for D (6 bases). The source material was naive CD4+ T cells sorted from blood. Noted subset: CD45RA+ positively selected. The TCR was taken from a man under 40 in good health. The CDR3 coding sequence is TGTGCCAGCAACAGGCTACAGGGAGGGAATAGCGAAAAACTGTTTTTT. It yields the protein CASNRLQGGNSEKLFF.